This record covers a single T cell receptor (beta chain). Its antigen is still unknown. Base qualities are not at hand, and no much larger clone is one base apart. The donors were healthy, HIV-negative adults who had no recently reported acute infections or vaccinations. All donors were Caucasian adults living in Nashville, Tennessee, USA. CD4+ T cells were enriched by magnetic negative selection; naive cells were then positively selected on CD45RA, and the negative fraction formed the memory subset. Blood was obtained by leukapheresis, after which PBMCs were separated by Ficoll-Histopaque density gradient centrifugation and cryopreserved in liquid nitrogen vapor phase. Analytical flow cytometry was used to check the purity and quantity of every magnetically sorted T cell population. From each sorted fraction, genomic DNA was isolated and quantified by UV absorbance on a Nanodrop 2000c. The record originates from a study of shared clonotypes between healthy human individuals (dated by TCRdb to 2019 to 2021). Some background on the complete study: A few men and a couple of women, aged 18 to 49 years, made up the cohort. For each donor, CD4 naive and CD4 memory were each given three plates, CD8 naive was given two plates, and CD8 memory was given one plate. To estimate repertoire size and how much clonotype sharing occurs between individuals, the study deeply sequenced the blood TCR repertoires of a handful of healthy adults. To increase sequencing depth and limit assay-specific biases, different laboratories used diverse techniques to prepare libraries and sequence TCR repertoires. Each donor's leukapheresis produced roughly between roughly 0.85 and 9.5 billion PBMCs. Overall study results and their limits: Because the study included a small number of donors, the genetic and exposure-history diversity represented was limited. Sampling was restricted to blood, and TCR repertoires in tissue are likely to differ from TCR repertoires in blood. About 5% of naive CD4, roughly 3.5% of naive CD8, approximately 2% of memory CD4, and more than 0.35% of memory CD8 clonotypes were shared across four donors. Naive subsets generally had larger estimated clonotype richness than memory subsets. Pairwise subsampling indicated that sequencing depth was expected to affect the degree of clonotype sharing among donors. Compared with non-shared clonotypes, clonotypes shared by all four sorted-subset donors had higher generation probabilities. Rarefaction of sorted-subset datasets indicated incomplete sequencing despite the large sequencing depth.

From its cysteine to its phenylalanine, the CDR3 spans 14 amino acids. The read is trimmed to its CDR3 DNA, 42 bases read in frame from base 1. CDR1 and CDR2 are drawn from the germline V gene: SGHVS, FQNEAQ. Clipping removes 1 base from V and 2 bases from J, with 0 as the unmatched junction base count. TCR CDR3 regions were amplified from genomic DNA by multiplex PCR using the deep immunoSEQ assay. Extracted genomic DNA from each cell subset was spread evenly across all wells of several immunoSEQ 96-well plates, with each plate serving as a replicate. For sorted subsets, each replicate PCR was loaded with roughly 0.2 ug genomic DNA, equivalent to 30,000 or so T cell genomes. Purified libraries were quantified with a Qubit 3.0 fluorometer, sized on a Bioanalyzer 2100, and re-quantified with the KAPA Library Quantification kit. Each immunoSEQ 96-well plate was sequenced on its own single-read 150-cycle Illumina NextSeq 550 flow cell. As for the original processing: The immunoSEQ output contained only junctional sequences without quality scores, so filtering could not match that applied to full-length reads. To assign V/J genes and CDR3, sequences were annotated using PyIR, a Python wrapper for IgBLAST v1.9, with IMGT germline references. Reads with weak V/J assignments (E-value above 1e-6), missing CDR3, stop codons, out-of-frame junctions, or ambiguous translated residues were removed. A V3J clonotype was defined by an identical inferred V gene, J gene, and CDR3 amino acid sequence. The percentage overlap between two repertoires was calculated by dividing the number of shared unique clonotypes by the size of the smaller repertoire. RTK rarefaction, the Chao1 estimator, and Recon v2.1 estimates of unobserved clonotypes were used to assess repertoire richness. For all TCRbeta clonotypes obtained by the gDNA method from a few donors, generation probabilities were computed with OLGA. Here the immuneACCESS table is served through TCRdb, limited to in-frame sequences with V and J called. Missing clones are a known gap in these copies; in checked studies unresolved V genes cover under half, and the rest lacks a known reason. For V, J and clone size, that table is used; D and trimming come from the DNA. The sample profile shows around 1.4 million clones; about 98.5% of them were found once. The top ten clonotypes cover approximately 0.38% of the sample.

The rearrangement joined TRBV7-8 to TRBJ2-7; 9 nucleotides in the junction match TRBD2. The sequenced sample was naive CD4+ T cells sorted from blood. According to the study, the label for this sample's cell subset or site signals: CD45RA+ positively selected. This TCR came from a man younger than 45 in good health. CDR3 reads: CASSLGGRAYEQYF. The nucleotide sequence reads as follows: TGTGCCAGCAGCTTAGGCGGGAGGGCCTACGAGCAGTACTTC. Full variable domain (CDR3 extended with the reference TRBV7-8 and TRBJ2-7 proteins): GAGVSQSPRYKVAKRGQDVALRCDPISGHVSLFWYQQALGQGPEFLTYFQNEAQLDKSGLPSDRFFAERPEGSVSTLKIQRTQQEDSAVYLCASSLGGRAYEQYFGPGTRLTVT.